This T cell receptor beta chain was documented in a study of blood T cell repertoires in COVID-19. Libraries were prepared by immunoSEQ multiplex PCR; TCRdb keeps only in-frame clonotypes and omits some of them. The profile shows 200,000 to 250,000 clones, 80% to 90% of them singletons. CDR1 and CDR2 (germline): LNHDA, SQIVND (reference sequence). V lost 3 bases and J lost 4, with 13 bases in between. The CDR3 loop spans 15 amino acids. This TCR was recovered from a woman in her forties or fifties who had been exposed to COVID-19. The chain employs TRBV19 and TRBJ1-5, with D unclear. The source material was PBMCs or T cells enriched from blood (not recorded which). CDR3 bases: TGTGCCAGTAGTATCCGCGGACTGGGGAATCAGCCCCAGCATTTT. Its translation: CASSIRGLGNQPQHF.